This is a list of T cell receptor beta chains from one sample in a study of cytomegalovirus exposure and HLA in healthy donors. Clones were read by immunoSEQ multiplex PCR, and TCRdb kept only the in-frame ones, dropping some. The data show roughly 150,000 clones, over 70% seen once. Sequences were obtained from PBMCs. These receptors all stem from a male donor in good health and CMV-seronegative. Both conserved end residues are part of each CDR3. D genes are given only for firm matches. Rows may omit the clone size; those that give it use once, few, many or a size class.

clone_size: .; v_call: TRBV7-9; j_call: TRBJ1-6; d_call: TRBD1; cdr3_aa: CSSSYSGGARSSPLHF
clone_size: .; v_call: TRBV19; j_call: TRBJ1-1; d_call: .; cdr3_aa: CASSIAGTLNTEAFF
clone_size: .; v_call: TRBV7-9; j_call: TRBJ2-5; d_call: .; cdr3_aa: CASSSWTVQETQYF
clone_size: .; v_call: TRBV11-3; j_call: TRBJ2-5; d_call: .; cdr3_aa: CASSPRGEETQYF
clone_size: .; v_call: TRBV19; j_call: TRBJ2-7; d_call: TRBD2; cdr3_aa: CASRVAGGPGEQYF
clone_size: once; v_call: TRBV15; j_call: TRBJ2-5; d_call: TRBD1; cdr3_aa: CATSRQGQGAQETQYF
clone_size: .; v_call: TRBV7-3; j_call: TRBJ2-3; d_call: TRBD1; cdr3_aa: CASSLQAHRGDTQYF
clone_size: few; v_call: TRBV7-9; j_call: TRBJ1-4; d_call: TRBD1; cdr3_aa: CASSYRQGVAEKLFF
clone_size: .; v_call: TRBV2; j_call: TRBJ1-4; d_call: .; cdr3_aa: CASSEASRGNEKLFF
clone_size: .; v_call: TRBV28; j_call: TRBJ1-2; d_call: TRBD1; cdr3_aa: CASSLPGQGARKEDTF
clone_size: .; v_call: TRBV30; j_call: TRBJ1-5; d_call: .; cdr3_aa: CAWSERGTHYSNQPQHF
clone_size: .; v_call: TRBV6-7; j_call: TRBJ2-3; d_call: .; cdr3_aa: CASSYSGKGVSTDTQYF
clone_size: .; v_call: TRBV28; j_call: TRBJ2-7; d_call: .; cdr3_aa: CASSPPDIYEQYF
clone_size: .; v_call: TRBV27; j_call: TRBJ1-1; d_call: .; cdr3_aa: CASSRTGDMNTEAFF
clone_size: .; v_call: TRBV7-2; j_call: TRBJ2-3; d_call: .; cdr3_aa: CASSLVLPTSTDTQYF
clone_size: .; v_call: TRBV28; j_call: TRBJ2-7; d_call: TRBD1; cdr3_aa: CASSFRDRPYEQYF
clone_size: few; v_call: TRBV4-2; j_call: TRBJ2-6; d_call: .; cdr3_aa: CASSQERGSGANVLTF
clone_size: .; v_call: TRBV7-3; j_call: TRBJ2-3; d_call: .; cdr3_aa: CASSRGSTDTQYF
clone_size: .; v_call: TRBV5-1; j_call: TRBJ2-5; d_call: .; cdr3_aa: CASSLGAHQETQYF
clone_size: few; v_call: TRBV5-5; j_call: TRBJ1-4; d_call: TRBD1; cdr3_aa: CASSQDRGTGNEKLFF
clone_size: .; v_call: TRBV10-3; j_call: TRBJ1-1; d_call: .; cdr3_aa: CAISAYRELDTEAFF
clone_size: .; v_call: TRBV28; j_call: TRBJ2-3; d_call: TRBD2; cdr3_aa: CASRPPGLAGKAGTDTQYF